This TCR beta chain was captured by sequencing in a study of CD8+CD57+ T cells in acquired aplastic anemia. The study's findings and limits: Levels of CD8+ Simpson's diversity were not significantly distinct in patients versus controls.

Genomic DNA served as template for TCR beta VDJ and CDR3 profiling. In TCRdb, the reads were re-called with MiXCR into one record per CDR3 protein. The table records roughly 260,000 distinct CDR3 sequences, around 45% of them present only once. On this clonotype: Its antigen is undetermined.

Sequencing involved patients with CD8+CD57+ cell expansion previously shown by flow cytometry. This CDR3 comprises 15 residues. Trimming cost V 4 bases and J 5 bases, with 17 bases left between them. Germline V gives CDR1 SEHNR, CDR2 FQNEAQ (reference sequence). This receptor was taken from a human donor with aplastic anemia. The sequencing sample was made of sorted CD4+, CD8+, or CD8+CD57+ T cells (not recorded which) from PBMCs. The genes are TRBV7-9 and TRBJ2-5; tentatively, D is TRBD1 (6 bases). CDR3 DNA: TGTGCCAGCAGCTCAAGCACCGGGACAAGGGAGACCCAGTACTTC. It translates to CASSSSTGTRETQYF.